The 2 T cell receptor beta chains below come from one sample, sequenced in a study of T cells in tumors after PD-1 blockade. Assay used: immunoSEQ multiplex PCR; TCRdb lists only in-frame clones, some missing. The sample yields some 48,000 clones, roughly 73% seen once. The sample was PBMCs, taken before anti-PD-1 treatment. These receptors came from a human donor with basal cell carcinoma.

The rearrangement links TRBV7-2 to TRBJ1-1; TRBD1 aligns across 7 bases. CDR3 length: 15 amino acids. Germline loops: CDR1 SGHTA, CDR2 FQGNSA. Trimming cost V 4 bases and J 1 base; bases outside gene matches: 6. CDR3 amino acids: CASSYTGVGNTEAFF. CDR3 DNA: TGTGCCAGCAGCTACACAGGGGTGGGGAACACTGAAGCTTTCTTT.

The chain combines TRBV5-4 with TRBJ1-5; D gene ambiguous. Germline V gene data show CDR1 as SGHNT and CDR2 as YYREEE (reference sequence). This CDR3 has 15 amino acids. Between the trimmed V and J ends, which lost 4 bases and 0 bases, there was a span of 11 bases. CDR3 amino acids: CASSPQPDSNQPQHF. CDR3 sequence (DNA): TGTGCCAGCAGCCCACAGCCCGATAGCAATCAGCCCCAGCATTTT. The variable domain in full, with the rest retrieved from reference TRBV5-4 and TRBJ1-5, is ETGVTQSPTHLIKTRGQQVTLRCSSQSGHNTVSWYQQALGQGPQFIFQYYREEENGRGNFPPRFSGLQFPNYSSELNVNALELDDSALYLCASSPQPDSNQPQHFGDGTRLSIL.